The entry below gives a single T cell receptor beta chain sequence along with its context. Libraries were prepared by immunoSEQ multiplex PCR; TCRdb keeps only in-frame clonotypes and omits some of them. The table lists approximately 2.1 million clones, approximately 95% of them singletons, with 0.35% to 0.45% in the top ten. This sample stems from a study of shared clonotypes between healthy human individuals. Sequencing used naive CD4+ T cells from PBMCs. The sample's subset: CD45RA+ positively selected. The receptor comes from a man between 18 and 29 years old in good health. Some clones in this sample may be carry-over from other donors' samples.

The CDR3 sequence is CASSSQGRYNEQFF. The CDR3 DNA sequence: TGTGCCAGCAGTTCCCAGGGGAGGTACAATGAGCAGTTCTTC. The chain couples TRBV2 to TRBJ2-1; D may match TRBD1 or TRBD2 (6 bases each). The CDR3 covers 14 residues. V was pared by 5 bases and J by 4 bases, with 12 bases between. Germline CDR1 and CDR2: SNHLY and FYNNEI.